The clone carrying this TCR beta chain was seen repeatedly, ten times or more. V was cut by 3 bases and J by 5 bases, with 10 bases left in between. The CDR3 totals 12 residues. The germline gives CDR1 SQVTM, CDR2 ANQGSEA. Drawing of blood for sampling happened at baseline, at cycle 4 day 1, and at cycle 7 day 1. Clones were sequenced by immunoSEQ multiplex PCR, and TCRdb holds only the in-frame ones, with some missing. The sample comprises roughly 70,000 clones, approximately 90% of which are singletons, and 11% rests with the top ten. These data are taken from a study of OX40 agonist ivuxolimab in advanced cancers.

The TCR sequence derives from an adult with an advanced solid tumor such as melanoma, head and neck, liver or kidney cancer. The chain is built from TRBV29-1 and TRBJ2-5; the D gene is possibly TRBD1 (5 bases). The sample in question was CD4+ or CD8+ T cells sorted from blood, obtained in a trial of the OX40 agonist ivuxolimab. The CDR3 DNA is TGCAGCGTTGATCTACAGGCGGAGACCCAGTACTTC. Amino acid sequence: CSVDLQAETQYF. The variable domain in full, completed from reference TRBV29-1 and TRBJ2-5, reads SAVISQKPSRDICQRGTSLTIQCQVDSQVTMMFWYRQQPGQSLTLIATANQGSEATYESGFVIDKFPISRPNLTFSTLTVSNMSPEDSSIYLCSVDLQAETQYFGPGTRLLVL.